The 30 T cell receptor beta chains below come from one sample, sequenced in a study of T cell changes during pregnancy in multiple sclerosis. Sequencing was performed with immunoSEQ multiplex PCR; in TCRdb, only in-frame clones are kept and a portion is missing. The sample lists about 85,000 clones, 90% to 95% occurring once. Sequenced here: peripheral blood, sampled in the first trimester of pregnancy. The receptors were sampled from a female donor with multiple sclerosis, enrolled in a pregnancy study.

The genes are TRBV4-2 and TRBJ2-3; 8 nucleotides line up with TRBD2. The CDR3 runs 16 residues. J gave up 5 bases and V 0 bases, and 7 bases lay outside the gene matches. Looked up from germline, CDR1 is LGHNA and CDR2 is YNFKEQ. This CDR3 is CASSQEGGGMGDTQYF. In DNA form, the CDR3 reads TGTGCCAGCAGCCAAGAGGGCGGGGGGATGGGAGATACGCAGTATTTT.

The chain has TRBV7-8 and TRBJ1-3, with D perhaps matching TRBD1 (5 bases). The CDR3 covers 16 residues. Trimming left V 5 bases short and J 0 bases short, with 14 bases between. Germline lookup yields CDR1 SGHVS and CDR2 FQNEAQ. CDR3 nucleotide sequence: TGTGCCAGCAGCCGACAGCGAAGGAACTCTGGAAACACCATATATTTT. It codes for CASSRQRRNSGNTIYF. Variable domain in full (rest from reference TRBV7-8 and TRBJ1-3): GAGVSQSPRYKVAKRGQDVALRCDPISGHVSLFWYQQALGQGPEFLTYFQNEAQLDKSGLPSDRFFAERPEGSVSTLKIQRTQQEDSAVYLCASSRQRRNSGNTIYFGEGSWLTVV.

The J gene is TRBJ1-5, the V gene TRBV6-6; the match to TRBD1 covers 10 bases. With V trimmed by 5 bases and J by 6 bases, 10 bases remained unmatched. Germline V lookup: CDR1 MNHNY, CDR2 SVGAGI (reference sequence). There are 16 residues in the CDR3. CDR3 DNA: TGTGCCAGCAGTCCAAGAGACAGGGGGCCTGTTCAGCCCCAGCATTTT. Its protein is CASSPRDRGPVQPQHF.

J is TRBJ2-7 and V is TRBV7-9; weak D call: TRBD2 (5 bases). The CDR3 is made up of 14 amino acids. CDR1 is SEHNR, CDR2 FQNEAQ, per germline (reference sequence). V lost 0 bases and J lost 4, with 10 bases in between. CDR3 nucleotides: TGTGCCAGCAGCTTAGCGCGGGTAGGGTACGAGCAGTACTTC. It encodes CASSLARVGYEQYF.

This clone was recorded once. V usage is TRBV30 and J usage is TRBJ2-7, with a possible D match to TRBD1 (6 bases). CDR3 length: 12 amino acids. Germline V gene lookup returns CDR1 GTSNPN and CDR2 SVGIG (reference sequence). V was clipped by 0 bases and J by 5 bases, with 8 bases between them. The CDR3 DNA reads TGTGCCTGGAGTGTTGGGACAAACGAGCAGTACTTC. Translated, it gives CAWSVGTNEQYF.

The rearrangement uses TRBV11-3 and TRBJ2-1; 8 positions agree with TRBD2. Per the germline V gene, CDR1 is SGHNT and CDR2 is YENEEA. The CDR3 contains 14 residues. V was clipped by 7 bases and J by 7 bases; unmatched bases: 9. CDR3 nucleotides: TGTGCCAGCATCCCCGGGGGGGGAGGAAATGAGCAGTTCTTC. Translation: CASIPGGGGNEQFF.

V gene TRBV25-1 combines with J gene TRBJ2-5, with 7 bases matching TRBD1. The last part of the DNA fits TRBJ2-7 better; the J call may be wrong. The CDR3 has 13 amino acids. Per the germline V gene, CDR1 is MGHDK and CDR2 is SYGVNS. The CDR3 protein is CASSGTGVYEQYF. The CDR3 DNA follows: TGTGCCAGCAGTGGAACAGGGGTCTACGAGCAGTACTTC.

This sequence joins TRBV6-1 and TRBJ1-2; D is perhaps TRBD1 (6 bases). The CDR3 loop spans 14 amino acids. CDR1 MNHNS and CDR2 SASEGT come from the germline V gene. Deletions cut 7 bases from V and 0 bases from J, with 12 bases between. The CDR3: CASKRTETNYGYTF. DNA for the CDR3: TGTGCCAGCAAGAGGACAGAAACTAACTATGGCTACACCTTC.

V gene TRBV19 combines with J gene TRBJ2-1; D may be TRBD1 (6 bases). Per germline, CDR1 LNHDA and CDR2 SQIVND (reference sequence). The CDR3 has 12 amino acids. The germline V and J ends were trimmed by 9 bases and 9 bases, with 15 bases remaining between them. The CDR3 here is CASAWGHGEQFF. For the CDR3, the DNA is TGTGCCAGCGCTTGGGGGCACGGTGAGCAGTTCTTC.

The table lists this clone with a few counts. The chain combines TRBV30 with TRBJ1-5, with TRBD1 matching 9 bases. The junction had 3 bases not matched to a gene; V was cut back by 8 bases and J by 4 bases. CDR1 is GTSNPN, CDR2 SVGIG, per germline (reference sequence). This CDR3 comprises 12 residues. The CDR3: CAGGTGNQPQHF. The CDR3 nucleotides read TGTGCCGGAGGGACAGGGAATCAGCCCCAGCATTTT.

This CDR3 is CASSTNRETATYEQYF. For the CDR3, the DNA is TGTGCCAGCAGTACCAACAGGGAAACAGCGACCTACGAGCAGTACTTC. The V and J genes are TRBV28 and TRBJ2-7, with D possibly TRBD1 on 6 matching bases. The V gene's germline CDR1 is MDHEN and CDR2 SYDVKM. V dropped 5 bases and J dropped 2 bases, with 19 bases sitting between them. The CDR3 covers 16 residues.

As DNA, the CDR3 is TGTGCCACCCGGAAACAGGATAACTCCTACGAGCAGTACTTC. Its protein product is CATRKQDNSYEQYF. The J gene is TRBJ2-7, the V gene TRBV6-5; weak D call: TRBD1 (5 bases). Germline V gene lookup returns CDR1 MNHEY and CDR2 SVGAGI. The CDR3 totals 14 residues. V shed 10 bases and J shed 0 bases, with 16 bases lying between them.

The chain carries TRBV10-3 and TRBJ2-3; a possible D gene is TRBD1 (5 bases). Trimming pared 4 bases from V and 6 bases from J, leaving 8 bases between. Germline V gives CDR1 ENHRY, CDR2 SYGVKD. CDR3 size: 12 residues. The CDR3 region is CAISAAGDTQYF. The CDR3 region has the DNA TGTGCCATCAGTGCTGCAGGGGATACGCAGTATTTT.

This rearrangement joins TRBV19 to TRBJ1-2, with 8 bases identical to TRBD1. Per germline, CDR1 LNHDA and CDR2 SQIVND (reference sequence). This CDR3 spans 17 amino acids. V was clipped by 3 bases and J by 0 bases; unmatched bases: 9. CDR3 residues: CASSIKGTGSANYGYTF. CDR3 sequence (DNA): TGTGCCAGTAGTATTAAAGGGACAGGATCTGCTAACTATGGCTACACCTTC.

The chain links TRBV5-1 to TRBJ2-1, with no clear D. CDR3 length: 15 amino acids. The germline V gene encodes CDR1 SGHRS and CDR2 YFSETQ. V was clipped by 2 bases and J by 2 bases, with 11 bases between them. DNA of the CDR3: TGCGCCAGCAGCTTCGGAGACCCCCCCTACAATGAGCAGTTCTTC. Translation gives CASSFGDPPYNEQFF.

A single count supports this clone. The chain uses TRBV9 and TRBJ1-1; TRBD1 might be the D (6 bases). CDR3 length equals 15 residues. The V and J ends lost 4 bases and 0 bases respectively, with 13 bases between them. CDR1 and CDR2 from the germline V gene are SGDLS and YYNGEE. CDR3 bases: TGTGCCAGCAGCCCCAACAGGGCTCTGAACACTGAAGCTTTCTTT. Translation gives CASSPNRALNTEAFF. Based on the CDR3 plus reference TRBV9 and TRBJ1-1, the full variable domain is DSGVTQTPKHLITATGQRVTLRCSPRSGDLSVYWYQQSLDQGLQFLIQYYNGEERAKGNILERFSAQQFPDLHSELNLSSLELGDSALYFCASSPNRALNTEAFFGQGTRLTVV.

CDR3 sequence reads: CASSLATVYQETQYF. The CDR3 bases are TGTGCCAGCAGCTTGGCGACAGTGTACCAAGAGACCCAGTACTTC. The rearrangement links TRBV5-4 to TRBJ2-5; perhaps TRBD1 as D (5 bases). Trimming left V 0 bases short and J 0 bases short, with 9 bases between. The CDR3 length is 15 residues. Germline values: CDR1 SGHNT, CDR2 YYREEE (reference sequence).

The CDR3 sequence is CASSSQGSPGANVLTF. The DNA of the CDR3 is TGTGCCAGCAGCTCACAGGGATCACCTGGGGCCAACGTCCTGACTTTC. The rearrangement links TRBV7-3 to TRBJ2-6; TRBD1 might be the D (6 bases). The CDR3 has 16 amino acids. The V gene's germline CDR1 is SGHTA and CDR2 FQGTGA. V lost 4 bases and J 2 bases, leaving 12 bases between the germline ends.

This clone was seen just once. The chain combines TRBV9 with TRBJ1-2; 7 bases map to TRBD1. The V gene's germline CDR1 is SGDLS and CDR2 YYNGEE. Trimming removed 1 base from V and 5 bases from J; junction bases left unmatched: 5. The CDR3 extends over 14 amino acids. CDR3: CASSVMEGAYGYTF. The CDR3 bases are TGTGCCAGCAGCGTAATGGAGGGGGCGTATGGCTACACCTTC.

The count of this clone is one. V and J are TRBV30 and TRBJ2-5, with 7 bases identical to TRBD1. Germline V gene data show CDR1 as GTSNPN and CDR2 as SVGIG (reference sequence). CDR3 length equals 14 residues. V gave up 4 bases and J gave up 1 base; unmatched junction bases: 6. The CDR3 sequence: CAWTLTGIQETQYF. In DNA, the CDR3 is TGTGCCTGGACCCTGACAGGGATCCAAGAGACCCAGTACTTC.

The chain recombines TRBV7-3 with TRBJ2-2; D might be TRBD2 (7 bases). V was pared by 3 bases and J by 2 bases, with 13 bases between. The CDR3 runs 16 residues. The germline gives CDR1 SGHTA, CDR2 FQGTGA. CDR3 nucleotide sequence: TGTGCCAGCAGCTTTACCGGCGGGGGCAACACCGGGGAGCTGTTTTTT. Translated, it gives CASSFTGGGNTGELFF. Full variable domain (outside the CDR3, taken from reference TRBV7-3 and TRBJ2-2): GAGVSQTPSNKVTEKGKYVELRCDPISGHTALYWYRQSLGQGPEFLIYFQGTGAADDSGLPNDRFFAVRPEGSVSTLKIQRTERGDSAVYLCASSFTGGGNTGELFFGEGSRLTVL.

V gene TRBV9 combines with J gene TRBJ2-7; the D gene is possibly TRBD1 (6 bases). This CDR3 has 13 residues. CDR1 is SGDLS, CDR2 YYNGEE, per germline. The germline V and J ends were trimmed by 2 bases and 6 bases, with 12 bases remaining between them. The CDR3 is CASSVNREGEQYF. The CDR3, as DNA: TGTGCCAGCAGCGTGAACAGGGAAGGCGAGCAGTACTTC.

The chain joins TRBV6-1 to TRBJ1-1; 7 bases match TRBD1. Germline V CDR1 and CDR2: MNHNS, SASEGT. The CDR3 covers 12 residues. Germline trimming cut 7 bases from V and 6 bases from J; bases unmatched to any gene: 5. Here the CDR3 DNA reads TGTGCCAGCACTAGGGGGCCCGCTGAAGCTTTCTTT. Translating gives CASTRGPAEAFF.

The rearrangement links TRBV6-5 to TRBJ1-2; 10 bases agree with TRBD1. The V gene end was trimmed by 5 bases and the J gene end by 7 bases; junction bases not matched to a gene: 1. CDR3 size: 12 residues. Germline V gene data show CDR1 as MNHEY and CDR2 as SVGAGI. The CDR3 is CASSGQGGGYTF. Here the CDR3 DNA reads TGTGCCAGCAGTGGACAGGGGGGTGGCTACACCTTC.

This chain links TRBV30 with TRBJ1-1, with TRBD1 identical over 8 bases. V was clipped by 2 bases and J by 0 bases; unmatched bases: 2. CDR3 size: 14 residues. Germline V gene data show CDR1 as GTSNPN and CDR2 as SVGIG (reference sequence). The CDR3 sequence: CAWSKDRVNTEAFF. In nucleotides, the CDR3 is TGTGCCTGGAGTAAGGACAGGGTGAACACTGAAGCTTTCTTT.

The rearrangement joins TRBV28 to TRBJ2-2; the match to TRBD2 covers 9 bases. CDR3 length: 15 residues. V gave up 1 base and J gave up 5 bases; unmatched junction bases: 2. Germline V gives CDR1 MDHEN, CDR2 SYDVKM. CDR3 sequence: CASSLYTSGTGELFF. The CDR3 bases are TGTGCCAGCAGTTTATATACTAGCGGGACCGGGGAGCTGTTTTTT.

This sequence joins TRBV7-6 and TRBJ2-1; 8 bases map to TRBD2. J was trimmed by 5 bases and V by 1 base; bases with no gene match: 13. From germline, CDR1 is SGHVS and CDR2 FNYEAQ. The CDR3 is 18 residues long. CDR3 sequence (DNA): TGTGCCAGCAGCTTAGTAACTAGCGTACCAGCGGGGGACAATGAGCAGTTCTTC. Its translation is CASSLVTSVPAGDNEQFF.

The J gene is TRBJ2-5, the V gene TRBV28, with 10 bases fitting TRBD1. The CDR3 contains 15 residues. With 3 bases clipped from V and 6 bases from J, the junction kept 7 bases outside the gene matches. From germline, CDR1 is MDHEN and CDR2 SYDVKM. In DNA, the CDR3 is TGTGCCAGCAGTTTTGCGGACAGGGGGGTAAAGACCCAGTACTTC. Residues: CASSFADRGVKTQYF.

The rearrangement links TRBV5-1 to TRBJ1-2; 7 bases agree with TRBD1. The CDR3 totals 15 residues. The germline CDR1 and CDR2 sequences are SGHRS and YFSETQ. The ends lost 4 bases at V and 2 bases at J; junction bases unmatched: 8. The CDR3 region is CASSPGTVLNYGYTF. DNA for the CDR3: TGCGCCAGCAGCCCGGGGACAGTACTAAACTATGGCTACACCTTC.

The chain has TRBV4-3 and TRBJ2-7; 8 bases fit TRBD1. CDR3 size: 14 residues. Losses at the gene ends were 1 base for V and 6 bases for J; bases not matched to a gene: 5. The V gene's germline CDR1 is LGHNA and CDR2 YSLEER. CDR3 protein: CASSQASRGREQYF. The CDR3, as DNA: TGCGCCAGCAGCCAAGCTAGCAGGGGGCGCGAGCAGTACTTC.